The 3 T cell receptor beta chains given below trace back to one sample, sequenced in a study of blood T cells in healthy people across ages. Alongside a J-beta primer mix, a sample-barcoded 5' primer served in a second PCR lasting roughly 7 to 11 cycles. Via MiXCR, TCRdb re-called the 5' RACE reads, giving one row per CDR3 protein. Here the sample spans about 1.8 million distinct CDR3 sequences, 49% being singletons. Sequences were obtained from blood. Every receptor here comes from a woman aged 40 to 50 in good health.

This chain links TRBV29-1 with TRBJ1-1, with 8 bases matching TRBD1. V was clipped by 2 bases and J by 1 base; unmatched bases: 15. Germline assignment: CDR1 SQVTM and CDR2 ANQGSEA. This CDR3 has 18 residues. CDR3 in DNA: TGCAGCGTTGAACCGGGGGCAGGGGGCGTTAATGGGAACACTGAAGCTTTCTTT. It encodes CSVEPGAGGVNGNTEAFF.

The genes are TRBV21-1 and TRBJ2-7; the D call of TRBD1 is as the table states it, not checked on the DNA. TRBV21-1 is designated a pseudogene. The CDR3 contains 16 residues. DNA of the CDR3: TGTGCCAGCAGCAGGGTCGCAGGGGGGTATCGGAATGAGCAGTACTTC. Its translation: CASSRVAGGYRNEQYF.

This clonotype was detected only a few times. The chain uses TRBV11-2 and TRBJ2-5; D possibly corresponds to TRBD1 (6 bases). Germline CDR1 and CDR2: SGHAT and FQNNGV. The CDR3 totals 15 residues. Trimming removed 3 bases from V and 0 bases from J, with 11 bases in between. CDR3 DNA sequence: TGTGCCAGCAGCTTTTTTAACAGGGACCAAGAGACCCAGTACTTC. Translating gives CASSFFNRDQETQYF.